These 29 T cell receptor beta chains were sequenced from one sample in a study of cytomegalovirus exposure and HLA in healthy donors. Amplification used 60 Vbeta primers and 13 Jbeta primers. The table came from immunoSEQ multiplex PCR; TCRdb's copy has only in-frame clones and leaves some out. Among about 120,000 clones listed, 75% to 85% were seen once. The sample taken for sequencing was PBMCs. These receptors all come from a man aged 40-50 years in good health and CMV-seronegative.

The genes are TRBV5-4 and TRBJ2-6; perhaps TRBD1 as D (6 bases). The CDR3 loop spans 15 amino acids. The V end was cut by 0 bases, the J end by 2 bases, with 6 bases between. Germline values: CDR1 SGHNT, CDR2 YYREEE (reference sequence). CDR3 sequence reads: CASSLEGAGANVLTF. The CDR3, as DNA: TGTGCCAGCAGCTTGGAGGGGGCTGGGGCCAACGTCCTGACTTTC.

CDR3 sequence reads: CASSARGVMNTEAFF. The CDR3 DNA sequence: TGTGCCAGCAGCGCCCGGGGAGTTATGAACACTGAAGCTTTCTTT. The J gene is TRBJ1-1, the V gene TRBV7-8; D is unresolved. This CDR3 contains 15 residues. Trimming removed 5 bases from V and 0 bases from J, with 13 bases in between. Germline-derived CDR1 and CDR2 are SGHVS and FQNEAQ.

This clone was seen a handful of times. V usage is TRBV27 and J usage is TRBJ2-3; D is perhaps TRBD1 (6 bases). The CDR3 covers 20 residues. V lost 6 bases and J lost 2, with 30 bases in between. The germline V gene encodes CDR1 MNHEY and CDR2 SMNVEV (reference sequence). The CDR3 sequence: CASSRVLGGGIDRPTDTQYF. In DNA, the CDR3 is TGTGCCAGCAGCAGGGTACTCGGTGGGGGAATTGACAGGCCCACAGATACGCAGTATTTT.

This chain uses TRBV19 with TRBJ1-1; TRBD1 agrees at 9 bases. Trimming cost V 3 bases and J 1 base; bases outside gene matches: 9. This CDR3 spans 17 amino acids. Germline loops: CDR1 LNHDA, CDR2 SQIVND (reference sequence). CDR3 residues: CASSIRPTGGRNTEAFF. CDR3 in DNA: TGTGCCAGTAGTATTAGGCCGACAGGGGGGAGGAACACTGAAGCTTTCTTT.

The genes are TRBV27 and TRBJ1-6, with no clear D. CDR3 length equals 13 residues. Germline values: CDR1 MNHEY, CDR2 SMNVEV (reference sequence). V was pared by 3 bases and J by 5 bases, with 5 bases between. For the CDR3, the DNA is TGTGCCAGCAGTTTGCGGCATAATTCACCCCTCCACTTT. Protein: CASSLRHNSPLHF.

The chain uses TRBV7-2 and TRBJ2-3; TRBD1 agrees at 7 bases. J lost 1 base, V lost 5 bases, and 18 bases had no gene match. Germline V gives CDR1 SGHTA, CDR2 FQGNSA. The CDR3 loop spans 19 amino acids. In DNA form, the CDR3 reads TGTGCCAGCAGCGGCGGAGGACAGGTATCATCCCGAGGCACAGATACGCAGTATTTT. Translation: CASSGGGQVSSRGTDTQYF.

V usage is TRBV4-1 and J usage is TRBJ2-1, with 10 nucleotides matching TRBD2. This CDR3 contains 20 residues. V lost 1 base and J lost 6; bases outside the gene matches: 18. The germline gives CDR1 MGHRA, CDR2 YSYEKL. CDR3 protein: CASSQATSSGGAFSRNEQFF. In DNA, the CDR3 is TGCGCCAGCAGCCAAGCCACCTCAAGCGGGGGGGCCTTCTCTCGCAATGAGCAGTTCTTC.

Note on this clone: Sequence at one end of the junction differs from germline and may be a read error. CDR3 region: CASSLYDRTSGANGLTF. The CDR3 coding sequence is TGCGCCAGCAGCTTGTATGACAGGACCTCTGGGGCCAACGGCCTGACTTTC. V is TRBV5-1 and J is TRBJ2-6; a possible D gene is TRBD1 (6 bases). The CDR3 has 17 residues. CDR1 and CDR2 (germline): SGHRS, YFSETQ.

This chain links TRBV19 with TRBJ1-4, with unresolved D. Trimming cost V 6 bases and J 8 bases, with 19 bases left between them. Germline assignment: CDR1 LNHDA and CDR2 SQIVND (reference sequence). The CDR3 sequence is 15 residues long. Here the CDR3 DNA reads TGTGCCAGTAGGACCCGAGACCGGGTGGAAGAAAAACTGTTTTTT. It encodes CASRTRDRVEEKLFF.

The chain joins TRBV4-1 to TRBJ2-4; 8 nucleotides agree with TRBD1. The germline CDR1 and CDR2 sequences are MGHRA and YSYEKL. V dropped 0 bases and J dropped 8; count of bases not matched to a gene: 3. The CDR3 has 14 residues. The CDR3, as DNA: TGCGCCAGCAGCCAAGACAGGGGGCGGGACATTCAGTACTTC. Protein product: CASSQDRGRDIQYF.

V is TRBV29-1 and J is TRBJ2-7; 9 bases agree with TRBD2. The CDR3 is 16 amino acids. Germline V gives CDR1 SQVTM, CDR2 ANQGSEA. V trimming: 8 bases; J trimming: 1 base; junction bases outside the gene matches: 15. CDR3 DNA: TGCAGCCACCCCACCCCGGCGGGAGGGAGGTCCTACGAGCAGTACTTC. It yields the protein CSHPTPAGGRSYEQYF.

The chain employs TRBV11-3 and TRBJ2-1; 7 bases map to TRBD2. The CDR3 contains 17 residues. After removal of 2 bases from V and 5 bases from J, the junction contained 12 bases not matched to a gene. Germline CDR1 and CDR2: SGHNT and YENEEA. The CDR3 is CASSLPGGLGADNEQFF. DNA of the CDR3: TGTGCCAGCAGCTTACCGGGAGGCTTAGGTGCGGACAATGAGCAGTTCTTC. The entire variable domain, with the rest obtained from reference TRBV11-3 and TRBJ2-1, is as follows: EAGVVQSPRYKIIEKKQPVAFWCNPISGHNTLYWYLQNLGQGPELLIRYENEEAVDDSQLPKDRFSAERLKGVDSTLKIQPAELGDSAVYLCASSLPGGLGADNEQFFGPGTRLTVL.

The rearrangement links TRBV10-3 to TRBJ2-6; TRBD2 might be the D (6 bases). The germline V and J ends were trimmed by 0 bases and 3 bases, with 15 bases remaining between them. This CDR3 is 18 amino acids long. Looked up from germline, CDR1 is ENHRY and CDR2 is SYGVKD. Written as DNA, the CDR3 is TGTGCCATCAGTGAGTCAACCGGGGCGGGGAGTGGGGCCAACGTCCTGACTTTC. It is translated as CAISESTGAGSGANVLTF.

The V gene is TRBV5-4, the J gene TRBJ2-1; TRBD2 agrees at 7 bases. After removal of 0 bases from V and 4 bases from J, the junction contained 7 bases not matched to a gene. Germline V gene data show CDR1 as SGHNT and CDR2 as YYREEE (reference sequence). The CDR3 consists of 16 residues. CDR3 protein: CASSLVGGGRYNEQFF. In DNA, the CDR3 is TGTGCCAGCAGCTTGGTAGGCGGGGGTAGGTACAATGAGCAGTTCTTC.

CDR3 sequence reads: CASSFSGELFF. The DNA for the CDR3 is TGTGCCAGTAGTTTCAGCGGGGAGCTGTTTTTT. This rearrangement joins TRBV19 to TRBJ2-2; no clear D gene. Between the trimmed V and J ends, which lost 5 bases and 7 bases, there was a span of 5 bases. The length of the CDR3 is 11 residues. Germline lookup yields CDR1 LNHDA and CDR2 SQIVND (reference sequence).

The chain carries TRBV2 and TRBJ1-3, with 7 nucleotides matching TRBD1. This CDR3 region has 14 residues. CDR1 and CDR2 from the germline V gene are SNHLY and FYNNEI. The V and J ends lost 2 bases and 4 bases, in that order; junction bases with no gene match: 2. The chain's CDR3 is CASSETGAGNTIYF. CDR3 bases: TGTGCCAGCAGTGAAACAGGGGCAGGAAACACCATATATTTT.

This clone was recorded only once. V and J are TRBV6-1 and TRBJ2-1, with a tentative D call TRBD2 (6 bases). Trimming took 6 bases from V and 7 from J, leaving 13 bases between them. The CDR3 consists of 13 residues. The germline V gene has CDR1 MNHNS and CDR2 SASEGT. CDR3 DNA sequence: TGTGCCAGCAGCCAAGCGGGTTCAAATGAGCAGTTCTTC. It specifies CASSQAGSNEQFF.

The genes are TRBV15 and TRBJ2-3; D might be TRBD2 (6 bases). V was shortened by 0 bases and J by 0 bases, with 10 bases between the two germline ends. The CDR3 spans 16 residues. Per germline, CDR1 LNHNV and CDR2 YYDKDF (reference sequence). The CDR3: CATSRDLAVSTDTQYF. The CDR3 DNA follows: TGTGCCACCAGCAGAGATTTAGCGGTTAGCACAGATACGCAGTATTTT.

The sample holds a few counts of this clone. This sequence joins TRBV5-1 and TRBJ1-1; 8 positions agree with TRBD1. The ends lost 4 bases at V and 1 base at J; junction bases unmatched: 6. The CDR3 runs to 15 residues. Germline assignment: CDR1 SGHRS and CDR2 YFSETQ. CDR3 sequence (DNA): TGCGCCAGCAGCGCGACAGGGGTCCCGAACACTGAAGCTTTCTTT. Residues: CASSATGVPNTEAFF.

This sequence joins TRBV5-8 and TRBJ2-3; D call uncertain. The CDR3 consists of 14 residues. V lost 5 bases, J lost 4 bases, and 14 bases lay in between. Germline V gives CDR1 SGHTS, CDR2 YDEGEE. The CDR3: CASSSLPFADTQYF. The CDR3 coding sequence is TGTGCCAGCAGTTCACTCCCCTTTGCAGATACGCAGTATTTT.

CDR3 bases: TGTGCCAGCAGCGGCCCGATAAGGGGGTCTCTCCAAGAGACCCAGTACTTC. Its protein product is CASSGPIRGSLQETQYF. The rearrangement joins TRBV5-6 to TRBJ2-5, with D possibly matching TRBD1 (6 bases). V shed 4 bases and J shed 1 base, with 20 bases lying between them. The germline CDR1 and CDR2 sequences are SGHDT and YYEEEE. The CDR3 is made up of 17 amino acids.

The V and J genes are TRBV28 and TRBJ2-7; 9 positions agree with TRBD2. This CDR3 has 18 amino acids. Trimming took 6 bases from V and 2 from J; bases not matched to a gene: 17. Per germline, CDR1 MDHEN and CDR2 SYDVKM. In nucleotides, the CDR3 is TGTGCCAGCAGACGAGGCTCCGCGGGAGGGCCGAACCCCTACGAGCAGTACTTC. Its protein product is CASRRGSAGGPNPYEQYF. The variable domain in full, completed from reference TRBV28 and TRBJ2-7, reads DVKVTQSSRYLVKRTGEKVFLECVQDMDHENMFWYRQDPGLGLRLIYFSYDVKMKEKGDIPEGYSVSREKKERFSLILESASTNQTSMYLCASRRGSAGGPNPYEQYFGPGTRLTVT.

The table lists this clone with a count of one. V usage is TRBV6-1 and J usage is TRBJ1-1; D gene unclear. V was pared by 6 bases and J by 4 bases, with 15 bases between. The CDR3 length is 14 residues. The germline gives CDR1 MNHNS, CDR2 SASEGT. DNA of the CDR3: TGTGCCAGCAGCACCAAGGAGTTAGGCACTGAAGCTTTCTTT. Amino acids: CASSTKELGTEAFF.

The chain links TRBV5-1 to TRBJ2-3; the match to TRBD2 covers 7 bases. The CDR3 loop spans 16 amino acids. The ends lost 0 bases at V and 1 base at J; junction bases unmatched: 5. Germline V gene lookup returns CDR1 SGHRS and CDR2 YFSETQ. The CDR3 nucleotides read TGCGCCAGCAGCTTGGGGCTAGCGGCCCGCACAGATACGCAGTATTTT. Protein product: CASSLGLAARTDTQYF.

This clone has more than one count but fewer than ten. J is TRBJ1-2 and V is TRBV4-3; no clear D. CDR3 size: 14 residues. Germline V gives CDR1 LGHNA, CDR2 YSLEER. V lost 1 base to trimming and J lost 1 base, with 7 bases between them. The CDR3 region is CASSQGHFNYGYTF. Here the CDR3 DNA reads TGCGCCAGCAGCCAAGGACACTTTAACTATGGCTACACCTTC.

CDR3 loop: CASRSAPSSREQYF. The CDR3 DNA reads as TGTGCCAGTCGAAGCGCACCCAGCTCACGCGAGCAGTACTTC. This chain links TRBV19 with TRBJ2-7; D is unresolved. The CDR3 sequence is 14 residues long. The germline V gene has CDR1 LNHDA and CDR2 SQIVND (reference sequence). Trimming took 8 bases from V and 6 from J, leaving 20 bases between them.

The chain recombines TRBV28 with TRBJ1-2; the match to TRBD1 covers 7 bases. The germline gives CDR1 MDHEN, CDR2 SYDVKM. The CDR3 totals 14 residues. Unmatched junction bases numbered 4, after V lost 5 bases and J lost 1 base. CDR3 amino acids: CASSLGQRNYGYTF. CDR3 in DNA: TGTGCCAGCAGTCTGGGACAGCGTAACTATGGCTACACCTTC.

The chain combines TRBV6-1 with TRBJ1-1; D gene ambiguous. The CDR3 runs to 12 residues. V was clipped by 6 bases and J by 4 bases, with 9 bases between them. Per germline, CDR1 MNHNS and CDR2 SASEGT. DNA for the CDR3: TGTGCCAGCAGACCAGAGGTCACTGAAGCTTTCTTT. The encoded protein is CASRPEVTEAFF.

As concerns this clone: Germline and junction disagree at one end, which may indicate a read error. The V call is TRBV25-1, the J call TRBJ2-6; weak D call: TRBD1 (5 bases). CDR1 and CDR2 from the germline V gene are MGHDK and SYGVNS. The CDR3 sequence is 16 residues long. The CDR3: CASSDSRNSGANGLTF. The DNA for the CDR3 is TGTGCCAGCAGTGATTCGAGGAACTCTGGGGCCAACGGCCTGACTTTC.